The 8 T cell receptor beta chains given below trace back to one sample, sequenced in a study of Ad26.COV2.S vaccination and SARS-CoV-2 variants. As for treatment: over 15 received Ad26.COV2.S at low or high dose, single or two shots; 5 received placebo; per-sample allocation not given. Sampling occurred on day 63 after the first vaccine or placebo injection. Here immunoSEQ multiplex PCR was the method, and the copy in TCRdb shows in-frame clones only, minus some. The sample records some 240,000 clones, around nine tenths being singletons. This material consisted of peripheral blood, taken in a trial of Ad26.COV2.S vaccine versus placebo. The receptors originated from a person between 18 and 65 years old who received the Ad26.COV2.S COVID-19 vaccine or a placebo.

J is TRBJ2-5 and V is TRBV12-3 or TRBV12-4, with no clear D. With 5 bases removed from V and 4 bases from J, the gap between germline ends came to 5 bases. This CDR3 comprises 11 residues. CDR3 sequence reads: CASSPRETQYF. The CDR3 DNA sequence: TGTGCCAGCAGTCCTAGAGAGACCCAGTACTTC.

J is TRBJ1-2 and V is TRBV5-8; tentatively, D is TRBD1 (5 bases). The germline V and J ends were trimmed by 3 bases and 6 bases, with 27 bases remaining between them. CDR3 length equals 18 residues. CDR1 and CDR2 from the germline V gene are SGHTS and YDEGEE. The CDR3 is CASSSDSTGRSERNGYTF. The DNA for the CDR3 is TGTGCCAGCAGCTCTGATTCGACGGGGCGCTCCGAGCGGAATGGCTACACCTTC.

The V call is TRBV9, the J call TRBJ2-2, with 7 bases aligning to TRBD1. The CDR3 sequence is 16 residues long. The germline CDR1 and CDR2 sequences are SGDLS and YYNGEE. Losses at the gene ends were 1 base for V and 5 bases for J; bases not matched to a gene: 8. The CDR3 reads CASSVTGTEGTGELFF. In DNA form, the CDR3 reads TGTGCCAGCAGCGTAACCGGGACAGAGGGGACCGGGGAGCTGTTTTTT.

The rearrangement joins TRBV3-1 (or the pseudogene TRBV3-2) to TRBJ1-2; unclear D gene. The germline V and J ends were trimmed by 0 bases and 8 bases, with 10 bases remaining between them. CDR3 length equals 13 residues. Looked up from germline, CDR1 is LGHDT and CDR2 is YNNKEL (reference sequence). The CDR3 nucleotides read TGTGCCAGCAGCCAAGATATACAGTCGGGCTACACCTTC. Translation: CASSQDIQSGYTF.

The rearrangement links TRBV30 to TRBJ1-1; D gene unclear. The germline V gene encodes CDR1 GTSNPN and CDR2 SVGIG (reference sequence). This CDR3 is 12 amino acids long. V dropped 5 bases and J dropped 6 bases, with 13 bases sitting between them. This CDR3 is CAWVTSAAEAFF. The CDR3 coding sequence is TGTGCCTGGGTTACTTCAGCAGCTGAAGCTTTCTTT.

This chain uses TRBV4-3 with TRBJ2-2; D is unresolved. The CDR3 sequence is 16 residues long. Trimming shortened V by 0 bases and J by 0 bases, and 8 bases separated the two germline ends. CDR1 and CDR2 from the germline V gene are LGHNA and YSLEER. The CDR3 loop reads CASSQESAANTGELFF. For the CDR3, the DNA is TGCGCCAGCAGCCAAGAATCGGCTGCGAACACCGGGGAGCTGTTTTTT.

The V call is TRBV9, the J call TRBJ2-7; 9 nucleotides align to TRBD2. The CDR3 covers 18 residues. V dropped 0 bases and J dropped 0; count of bases not matched to a gene: 10. Germline V gene lookup returns CDR1 SGDLS and CDR2 YYNGEE. The CDR3 reads CASSVARREREVSYEQYV. Written as DNA, the CDR3 is TGTGCCAGCAGCGTAGCTAGGAGGGAGCGGGAGGTCTCCTACGAGCAGTACGTC.

The rearrangement links TRBV19 to TRBJ1-1; 9 bases agree with TRBD1. J was trimmed by 4 bases and V by 5 bases; bases with no gene match: 11. CDR1 and CDR2 from the germline V gene are LNHDA and SQIVND (reference sequence). The CDR3 sequence is 16 residues long. The CDR3 here is CASSVQGASTGTEAFF. The DNA for the CDR3 is TGTGCCAGTAGTGTACAGGGGGCCTCGACAGGCACTGAAGCTTTCTTT.